The TCR beta chain described here comes from a study of T cell changes during pregnancy in multiple sclerosis. Repertoires were generated with immunoSEQ multiplex PCR, while TCRdb's copy carries only in-frame clones and drops some. The data contain just under 35,000 clones, more than 75% of them singletons. The sequence came from a female donor in good health, enrolled as a control in a pregnancy study. The specimen was peripheral blood, collected in the second trimester of pregnancy.

The CDR3 protein is CASSPIGGTGGHQPQHF. For the CDR3, the DNA is TGTGCCAGCAGCCCAATTGGCGGCACAGGGGGCCATCAGCCCCAGCATTTT. The genes are TRBV7-9 and TRBJ1-5, with 9 bases fitting TRBD1. The V gene's germline CDR1 is SEHNR and CDR2 FQNEAQ (reference sequence). CDR3 length: 17 residues. V was pared by 5 bases and J by 5 bases, with 13 bases of the junction left unmatched.